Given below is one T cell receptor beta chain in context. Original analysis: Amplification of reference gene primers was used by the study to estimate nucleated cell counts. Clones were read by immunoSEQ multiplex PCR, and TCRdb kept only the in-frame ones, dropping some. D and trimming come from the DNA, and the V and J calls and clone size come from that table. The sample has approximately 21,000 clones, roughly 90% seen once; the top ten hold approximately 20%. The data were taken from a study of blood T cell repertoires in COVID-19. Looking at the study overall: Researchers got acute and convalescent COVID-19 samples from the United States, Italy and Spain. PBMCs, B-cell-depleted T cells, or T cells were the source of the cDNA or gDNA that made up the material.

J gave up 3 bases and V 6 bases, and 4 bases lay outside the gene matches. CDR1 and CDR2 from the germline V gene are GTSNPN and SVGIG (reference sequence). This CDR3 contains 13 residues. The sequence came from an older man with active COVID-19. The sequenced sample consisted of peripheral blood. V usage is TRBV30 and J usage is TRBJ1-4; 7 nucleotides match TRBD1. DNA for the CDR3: TGTGCCTGCGGGACAGATTCTAATGAAAAACTGTTTTTT. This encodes CACGTDSNEKLFF.